This note documents a single TCR beta chain sequence. No antigen is known for it. Naive CD8 populations comprised CD45RO-negative cells positively selected for CCR7, excluding terminally differentiated effector memory CD45RA+ cells. From germline, CDR1 is MNHEY and CDR2 SMNVEV (reference sequence). The CDR3 totals 13 residues. V lost 8 bases to trimming and J lost 6 bases, with 14 bases between them. The sample originates from a study of shared clonotypes between healthy human individuals. The study, taken as a whole, reports: Four donors shared approximately 5% of their naive CD4 clonotypes. Among donors, sharing of clonotypes was expected to be affected by sequencing depth. Despite large depth, rarefaction showed incomplete sorted-subset sequencing.

Method: immunoSEQ multiplex PCR; TCRdb's copy keeps in-frame clones and lacks some. The table has over 800,000 clones, roughly 92% seen once; the top ten hold less than 25%. This receptor was obtained from a young man in good health. J is TRBJ1-5 and V is TRBV27, with D possibly matching TRBD1 (6 bases). The sample consisted of naive CD8+ T cells sorted from blood. Here the CDR3 DNA reads TGTGCCAGCTGGGGGCAGGGAGGTCAGCCCCAGCATTTT. The encoded protein is CASWGQGGQPQHF.